This TCR beta chain originates from a study of Ad26.COV2.S vaccination and SARS-CoV-2 variants. Study details: Among those in the COV1001 Ad26.COV2.S trial arm was the donor. Regarding the study as a whole: Considerable breadth of spike-specific CD8+ and CD4+ T cell responses has reportedly been documented following vaccination.

Regarding this clone: Its specificity is unknown.

V lost 10 bases, J lost 4 bases, and 14 bases lay in between. The CDR3 length is 14 residues. Germline V lookup: CDR1 LNHDA, CDR2 SQIVND (reference sequence). The treatment was: some 19 received Ad26.COV2.S at low or high dose, single or two shots; 5 received placebo; per-sample allocation not given. Day 63 after the first injection of vaccine or placebo was the sampling time. Profiling relied on immunoSEQ multiplex PCR, and the TCRdb table lists in-frame clones only, not all of them. The top ten clones hold under 2% of a sample with 350,000 to 450,000 clones, around 89% of them seen once. This specimen consisted of peripheral blood, obtained in a trial of Ad26.COV2.S vaccine versus placebo. The sequence was obtained from a person aged 18-65 years who received the Ad26.COV2.S COVID-19 vaccine or a placebo. The V call is TRBV19, the J call TRBJ2-6; D remains ambiguous. CDR3 amino acids: CATNSKTGANVLTF. In DNA, the CDR3 is TGTGCCACCAACAGTAAAACAGGGGCCAACGTCCTGACTTTC.